This passage covers 14 T cell receptor beta chains from one sample sequenced in a study of blood T cell repertoires in COVID-19. Profiled with immunoSEQ multiplex PCR; TCRdb holds only in-frame clones, not every one. The sample consists of over 200,000 clones, 65% to 85% of them appearing once. The sequenced sample consisted of peripheral blood. These receptors all stem from a man in his forties with acute or convalescent COVID-19.

This clone was seen only once. The V call is TRBV18, the J call TRBJ2-5; D is perhaps TRBD2 (5 bases). The germline V gene has CDR1 KGHSH and CDR2 LQKENI. The CDR3 length is 13 residues. V was cut by 0 bases and J by 5 bases, with 7 bases left in between. In nucleotides, the CDR3 is TGTGCCAGCTCACCACCAGGGAGCGAGACCCAGTACTTC. The encoded protein is CASSPPGSETQYF.

The chain is built from TRBV29-1 and TRBJ1-3; D call uncertain. Trimming removed 0 bases from V and 4 bases from J, with 4 bases in between. Looked up from germline, CDR1 is SQVTM and CDR2 is ANQGSEA. The CDR3 extends over 12 amino acids. CDR3 sequence reads: CSVEEGGNTIYF. The CDR3 DNA follows: TGCAGCGTTGAAGAGGGCGGAAACACCATATATTTT. Complete variable domain (other parts from reference TRBV29-1 and TRBJ1-3): SAVISQKPSRDICQRGTSLTIQCQVDSQVTMMFWYRQQPGQSLTLIATANQGSEATYESGFVIDKFPISRPNLTFSTLTVSNMSPEDSSIYLCSVEEGGNTIYFGEGSWLTVV.

The chain is built from TRBV29-1 and TRBJ1-1; 7 nucleotides match TRBD1. Germline V CDR1 and CDR2: SQVTM, ANQGSEA. Losses at the gene ends were 6 bases for V and 1 base for J; bases not matched to a gene: 5. The CDR3 runs 13 residues. Written as DNA, the CDR3 is TGCAGCGTCCGAGACAGGGCGAACACTGAAGCTTTCTTT. Amino acid sequence: CSVRDRANTEAFF.

The V and J genes are TRBV5-6 and TRBJ1-2, with a tentative D call TRBD1 (6 bases). Trimming removed 2 bases at V and 11 bases at J, with 16 bases between. CDR1 is SGHDT, CDR2 YYEEEE, per germline. The CDR3 runs to 13 residues. CDR3 sequence: CASSLPGVGRYTF. Written as DNA, the CDR3 is TGTGCCAGCAGCTTACCAGGGGTCGGGCGGTACACCTTC.

To note about this clone: Additional DNA sequences in this sample encode the identical CDR3. This chain joins TRBV7-9 and TRBJ2-7; TRBD2 matches at 9 bases. This CDR3 has 15 residues. The V gene's germline CDR1 is SEHNR and CDR2 FQNEAQ (reference sequence). The trim removed 1 base at V and 3 bases at J, leaving 4 bases unmatched. The CDR3 protein is CASSLDLAGLYEQYF. CDR3 nucleotide sequence: TGTGCCAGCAGCTTAGACCTAGCGGGGCTCTACGAGCAGTACTTC. The full variable domain, in which reference TRBV7-9 and TRBJ2-7 provide the parts outside the CDR3, is DTGVSQNPRHKITKRGQNVTFRCDPISEHNRLYWYRQTLGQGPEFLTYFQNEAQLEKSRLLSDRFSAERPKGSFSTLEIQRTEQGDSAMYLCASSLDLAGLYEQYFGPGTRLTVT.

The V call is TRBV30, the J call TRBJ1-3, with a tentative D call TRBD1 (5 bases). V was shortened by 0 bases and J by 0 bases, with 9 bases between the two germline ends. The CDR3 runs 15 residues. Germline V lookup: CDR1 GTSNPN, CDR2 SVGIG (reference sequence). CDR3 amino acids: CAWSVGASSGNTIYF. The CDR3 nucleotides read TGTGCCTGGAGTGTAGGGGCCTCCTCTGGAAACACCATATATTTT.

The chain uses TRBV3-1 (or the pseudogene TRBV3-2) and TRBJ2-1; 9 nucleotides align to TRBD2. Germline V gene lookup returns CDR1 LGHDT and CDR2 YNNKEL (reference sequence). J lost 6 bases, V lost 4 bases, and 10 bases had no gene match. CDR3 size: 16 residues. The DNA of the CDR3 is TGTGCCAGCAGCCTTCGACTAGCGGAAATTCCCAATGAGCAGTTCTTC. Translation gives CASSLRLAEIPNEQFF.

The chain is built from TRBV6-5 and TRBJ1-5; weak D call: TRBD1 (5 bases). The germline gives CDR1 MNHEY, CDR2 SVGAGI. The CDR3 extends over 13 amino acids. Trimming cost V 6 bases and J 6 bases, with 12 bases left between them. CDR3 nucleotides: TGTGCCAGCAGGGGAGGGGCGGGTCAGCCCCAGCATTTT. Amino acids: CASRGGAGQPQHF.

The rearrangement links TRBV5-1 to TRBJ1-1; D ambiguous. The germline V gene has CDR1 SGHRS and CDR2 YFSETQ. The CDR3 length is 14 residues. Trimming stripped 1 base from V and 3 bases from J, with 10 bases between. CDR3 region: CASSLSRGDTEAFF. The CDR3, as DNA: TGCGCCAGCAGCTTGTCCCGGGGAGACACTGAAGCTTTCTTT.

The chain links TRBV5-1 to TRBJ2-3, with 8 bases identical to TRBD1. Germline V gives CDR1 SGHRS, CDR2 YFSETQ. This CDR3 has 14 amino acids. V lost 2 bases to trimming and J lost 6 bases; unmatched junction nucleotides: 5. The CDR3 nucleotides read TGCGCCAGCAGCTTCGGACAGGGCCGGGATACGCAGTATTTT. This sequence encodes CASSFGQGRDTQYF.

This sequence joins TRBV7-9 and TRBJ1-2; 8 positions agree with TRBD1. Germline V lookup: CDR1 SEHNR, CDR2 FQNEAQ (reference sequence). Trimming at V came to 6 bases and at J to 3 bases, leaving 12 bases not matched to a gene. There are 16 residues in the CDR3. The CDR3 coding sequence is TGTGCCAGCAGAAGAGATGGACAGGGAAACTACTATGGCTACACCTTC. It translates to CASRRDGQGNYYGYTF.

The chain uses TRBV10-3 and TRBJ2-7; D is unresolved. There are 15 residues in the CDR3. Germline lookup yields CDR1 ENHRY and CDR2 SYGVKD. Trimming took 0 bases from V and 2 from J, leaving 11 bases between them. This CDR3 is CAISESFDTPYEQYF. CDR3 bases: TGTGCCATCAGTGAGTCCTTCGACACGCCCTACGAGCAGTACTTC.

The CDR3 protein is CASTQLGARNTEAFF. The CDR3 DNA reads as TGTGCCAGCACCCAGTTAGGGGCGCGGAACACTGAAGCTTTCTTT. The chain is built from TRBV2 and TRBJ1-1; possibly TRBD1 for D (5 bases). Trimming left V 7 bases short and J 1 base short, with 16 bases between. The CDR3 runs to 15 residues. The V gene's germline CDR1 is SNHLY and CDR2 FYNNEI. Combining the CDR3 with reference TRBV2 and TRBJ1-1 gives the whole variable domain EPEVTQTPSHQVTQMGQEVILRCVPISNHLYFYWYRQILGQKVEFLVSFYNNEISEKSEIFDDQFSVERPDGSNFTLKIRSTKLEDSAMYFCASTQLGARNTEAFFGQGTRLTVV.

The chain joins TRBV30 to TRBJ1-2; D ambiguous. The CDR3 spans 13 residues. V lost 1 base, J lost 7 bases, and 13 bases lay in between. CDR1 is GTSNPN and CDR2 is SVGIG in the germline V gene (reference sequence). In nucleotides, the CDR3 is TGTGCCTGGAGTGGGGAGGGATGGAGTGGCTACACCTTC. This translates into CAWSGEGWSGYTF.